This T cell receptor beta chain was observed in a study of T cell responses to AZD1222 COVID-19 vaccine. Clones were sequenced by immunoSEQ multiplex PCR, and TCRdb holds only the in-frame ones, with some missing. The sample has roughly 120,000 clones, more than 85% seen once. Study-wide results and limits: Distributed over spike, vaccine-associated CD4 TCRs predominated at 160-218 and 743-854. Clonal diversity was possibly underestimated; the donors were predominantly white British and more often female.

With 1 base removed from V and 10 bases from J, the gap between germline ends came to 8 bases. This CDR3 comprises 12 residues. In this sample, this clone turned up once. Its matching antigen is unknown. Specimen: peripheral blood, collected on day 0 of AZD1222 vaccination. The sequence came from an adult in good health. The chain has TRBV12-3 or TRBV12-4 and TRBJ2-1; no clear D. The CDR3 reads CASSLGVPEQFF. DNA for the CDR3: TGTGCCAGCAGTTTAGGAGTGCCGGAGCAGTTCTTC.